A selection of T cell receptor beta chains follows, all from one sample in a study of T cell responses to AZD1222 COVID-19 vaccine. TCRdb's table, derived via immunoSEQ multiplex PCR, lists solely in-frame clones and lacks some. The sample has roughly 130,000 clones; around 90% are singletons. The specimen comprised peripheral blood, sampled on day 0 of AZD1222 vaccination. The receptor source for this set is an adult in good health. The CDR3 runs from the conserved cysteine through the conserved F or W. The D gene is left open where the match is weak. Part of the rows lack a size; the others show once, few, many or a class for expanded clones.

TRBD2 TRBJ2-7 TRBV27 - TGTGCCAGCAGTTTACAGGTCCCGGAGGTAGCGGGGGACTACGAGCAGTACTTC CASSLQVPEVAGDYEQYF
- TRBJ2-2 TRBV6-5 - TGTGCCAGCATAAAAGGGGCCAACACCGGGGAGCTGTTTTTT CASIKGANTGELFF
- TRBJ2-1 TRBV5-6 once TGTGCCAGCAGCTTGGAAGAGGGCGGTGTCAATGAGCAGTTCTTC CASSLEEGGVNEQFF
TRBD1 TRBJ1-1 TRBV5-4 - TGTGCCAGCAGCCCCGGGGACAGGGCGCGGCAGAACACTGAAGCTTTCTTT CASSPGDRARQNTEAFF
- TRBJ2-7 TRBV5-4 - TGTGCCAGCAGCTTCCAGGGAAGAATCTACGAGCAGTACTTC CASSFQGRIYEQYF
- TRBJ1-1 TRBV5-4 once TGTGCCAGCAGCGCGGCGGCAGGGTGGACTGAAGCTTTCTTT CASSAAAGWTEAFF
TRBD2 TRBJ2-1 TRBV19 - TGTGCCAGTAGTATAAGATCGGGAGGGGTCAATGAGCAGTTCTTC CASSIRSGGVNEQFF
- TRBJ2-7 TRBV5-4 few TGTGCCAGCAGCCCCTCTCGGAGCGGGCTCTACGAGCAGTACTTC CASSPSRSGLYEQYF
- TRBJ2-4 TRBV11-2 - TGTGCCAGCATGGGTGTCGGCATTCAGTACTTC CASMGVGIQYF
TRBD1 TRBJ2-7 TRBV24-1 once TGTGCCACCAGTGATTTTAGAAACGAGGGGGCAAAGGAAGGGGGTCACTACGAGCAGTACTTC CATSDFRNEGAKEGGHYEQYF
TRBD1 TRBJ2-7 TRBV7-7 - TGTGCCAGCAGCCCCCATTTGACAGGGAACTACGCCGAGCAGTACTTC CASSPHLTGNYAEQYF
- TRBJ2-1 TRBV9 - TGTGCCAGCAGCGCTGGCTTAAACAATGAGCAGTTCTTC CASSAGLNNEQFF
- TRBJ1-3 TRBV5-1 once TGCGCCAGCAGCTCCTATGGGTCCTCTGGAAACACCATATATTTT CASSSYGSSGNTIYF
- TRBJ2-7 TRBV7-3 - TGTGCCAGCAGCTTAACGGCAGGGTTCTACTCCTACGAGCAGTACTTC CASSLTAGFYSYEQYF
- TRBJ1-1 TRBV27 - TGTGCCAGCAGTCCGGGGGGACCTGCATGGACTGAAGCTTTCTTT CASSPGGPAWTEAFF
- TRBJ1-2 TRBV10-3 - TGTGCCATCAGTGGCGCCGGGACGGACTTTCCGGGGGGCTACACCTTC CAISGAGTDFPGGYTF
TRBD2 TRBJ2-5 TRBV7-8 - TGTGCCAGCAGCTTACGCGGACTAGCGGAAGAGACCCAGTACTTC CASSLRGLAEETQYF